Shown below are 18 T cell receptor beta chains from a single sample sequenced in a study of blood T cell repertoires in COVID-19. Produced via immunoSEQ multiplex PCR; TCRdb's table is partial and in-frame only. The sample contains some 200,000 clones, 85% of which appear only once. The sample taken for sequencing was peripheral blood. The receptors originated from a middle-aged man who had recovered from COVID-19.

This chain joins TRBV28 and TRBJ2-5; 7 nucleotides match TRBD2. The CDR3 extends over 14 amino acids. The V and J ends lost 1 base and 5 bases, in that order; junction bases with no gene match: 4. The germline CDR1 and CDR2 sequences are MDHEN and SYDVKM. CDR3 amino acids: CASSLLGGWETQYF. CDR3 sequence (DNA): TGTGCCAGCAGTTTATTGGGGGGGTGGGAGACCCAGTACTTC.

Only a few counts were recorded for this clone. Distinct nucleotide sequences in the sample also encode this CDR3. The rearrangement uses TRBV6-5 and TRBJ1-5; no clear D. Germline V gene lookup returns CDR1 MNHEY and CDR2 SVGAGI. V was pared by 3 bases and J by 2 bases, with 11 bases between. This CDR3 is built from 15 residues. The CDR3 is CASSYRRGGNQPQHF. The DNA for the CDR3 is TGTGCCAGCAGTTATCGGAGAGGAGGCAATCAGCCCCAGCATTTT.

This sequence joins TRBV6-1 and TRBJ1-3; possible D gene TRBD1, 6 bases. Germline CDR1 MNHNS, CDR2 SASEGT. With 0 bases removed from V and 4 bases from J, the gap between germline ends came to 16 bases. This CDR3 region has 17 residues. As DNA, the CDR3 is TGTGCCAGCAGTGAAGCGCTTTGGAGGGGGGGAGGAAACACCATATATTTT. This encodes CASSEALWRGGGNTIYF.

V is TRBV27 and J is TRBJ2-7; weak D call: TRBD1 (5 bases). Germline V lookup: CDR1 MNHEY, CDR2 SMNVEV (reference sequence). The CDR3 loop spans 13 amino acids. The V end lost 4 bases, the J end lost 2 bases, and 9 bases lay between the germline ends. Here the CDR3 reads CASSSGRAYEQYF. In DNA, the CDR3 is TGTGCCAGCAGTTCAGGCAGGGCCTACGAGCAGTACTTC.

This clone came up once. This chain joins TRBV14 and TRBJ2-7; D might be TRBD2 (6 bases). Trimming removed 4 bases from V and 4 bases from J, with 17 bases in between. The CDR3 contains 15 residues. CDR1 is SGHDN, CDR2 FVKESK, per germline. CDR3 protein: CASSPGTLPSYEQYF. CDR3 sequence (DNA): TGTGCCAGCAGCCCAGGGACTCTCCCATCGTACGAGCAGTACTTC.

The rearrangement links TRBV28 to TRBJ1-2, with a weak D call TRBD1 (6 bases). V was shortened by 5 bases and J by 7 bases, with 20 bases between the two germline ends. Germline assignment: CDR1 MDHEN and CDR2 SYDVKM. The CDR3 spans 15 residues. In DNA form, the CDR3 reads TGTGCCAGCAGTCTACCTTATGGGGGGGCGGGTGGCTACACCTTC. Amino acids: CASSLPYGGAGGYTF.

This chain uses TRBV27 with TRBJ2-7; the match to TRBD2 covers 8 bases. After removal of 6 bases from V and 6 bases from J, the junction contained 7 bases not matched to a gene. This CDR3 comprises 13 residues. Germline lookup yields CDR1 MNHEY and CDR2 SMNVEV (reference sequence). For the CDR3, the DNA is TGTGCCAGCAGCTCACTAGCGGTTCCCGAGCAGTACTTC. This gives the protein CASSSLAVPEQYF.

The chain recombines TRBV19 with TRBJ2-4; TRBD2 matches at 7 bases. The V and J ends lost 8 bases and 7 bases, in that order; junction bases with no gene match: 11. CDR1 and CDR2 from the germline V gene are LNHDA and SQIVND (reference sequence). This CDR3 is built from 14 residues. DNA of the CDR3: TGTGCCAGTTCCGATGCGGGAGATAGGAACATTCAGTACTTC. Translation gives CASSDAGDRNIQYF.

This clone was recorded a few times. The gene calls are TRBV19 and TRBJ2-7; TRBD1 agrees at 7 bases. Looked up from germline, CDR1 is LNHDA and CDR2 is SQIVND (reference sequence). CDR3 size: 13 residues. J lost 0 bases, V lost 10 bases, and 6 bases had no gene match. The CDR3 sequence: CATQGENSYEQYF. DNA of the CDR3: TGTGCCACCCAGGGGGAGAACTCCTACGAGCAGTACTTC.

The CDR3 coding sequence is TGTGCCAGCAGTTCGGGATTTTTAACCCAGTACTTC. Residues: CASSSGFLTQYF. The chain has TRBV28 and TRBJ2-5; the D gene is possibly TRBD2 (5 bases). With 4 bases removed from V and 8 bases from J, the gap between germline ends came to 11 bases. The CDR3 runs to 12 residues. The germline gives CDR1 MDHEN, CDR2 SYDVKM.

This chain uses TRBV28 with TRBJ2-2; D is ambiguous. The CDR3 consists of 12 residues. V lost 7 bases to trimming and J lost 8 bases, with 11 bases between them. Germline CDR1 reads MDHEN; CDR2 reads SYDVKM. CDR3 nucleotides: TGTGCCAGCAATTCTCTACCTGGGGAGCTGTTTTTT. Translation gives CASNSLPGELFF. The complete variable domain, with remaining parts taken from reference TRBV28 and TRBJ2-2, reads DVKVTQSSRYLVKRTGEKVFLECVQDMDHENMFWYRQDPGLGLRLIYFSYDVKMKEKGDIPEGYSVSREKKERFSLILESASTNQTSMYLCASNSLPGELFFGEGSRLTVL.

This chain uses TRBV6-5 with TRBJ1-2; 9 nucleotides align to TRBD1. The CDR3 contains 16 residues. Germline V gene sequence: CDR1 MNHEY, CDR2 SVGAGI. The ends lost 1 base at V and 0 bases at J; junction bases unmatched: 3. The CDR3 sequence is CASSYLRTGANYGYTF. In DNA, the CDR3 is TGTGCCAGCAGTTACTTGCGGACAGGGGCTAACTATGGCTACACCTTC.

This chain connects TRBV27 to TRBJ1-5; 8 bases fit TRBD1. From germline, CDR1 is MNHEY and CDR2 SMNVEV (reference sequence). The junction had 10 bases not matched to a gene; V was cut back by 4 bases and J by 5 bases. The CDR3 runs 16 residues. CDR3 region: CASSSGQGGWHQPQHF. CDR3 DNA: TGTGCCAGCAGTTCCGGACAGGGTGGTTGGCATCAGCCCCAGCATTTT.

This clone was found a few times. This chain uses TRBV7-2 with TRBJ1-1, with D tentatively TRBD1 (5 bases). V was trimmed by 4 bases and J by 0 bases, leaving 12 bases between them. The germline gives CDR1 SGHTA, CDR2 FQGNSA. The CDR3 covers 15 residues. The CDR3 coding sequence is TGTGCCAGCAGCTCCGGTGGGGGGGTGAACACTGAAGCTTTCTTT. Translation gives CASSSGGGVNTEAFF.

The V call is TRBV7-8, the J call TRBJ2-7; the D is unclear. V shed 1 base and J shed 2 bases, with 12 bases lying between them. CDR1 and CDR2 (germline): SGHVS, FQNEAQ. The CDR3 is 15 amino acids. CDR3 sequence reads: CASSLVSASAYEQYF. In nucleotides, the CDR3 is TGTGCCAGCAGCTTAGTTAGTGCTTCTGCCTACGAGCAGTACTTC.

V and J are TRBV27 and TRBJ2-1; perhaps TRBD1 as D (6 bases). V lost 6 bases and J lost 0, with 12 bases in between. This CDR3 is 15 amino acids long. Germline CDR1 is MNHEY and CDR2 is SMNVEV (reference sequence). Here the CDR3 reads CASSRTGTSYNEQFF. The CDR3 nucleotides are TGTGCCAGCAGCCGAACAGGGACCTCCTACAATGAGCAGTTCTTC.

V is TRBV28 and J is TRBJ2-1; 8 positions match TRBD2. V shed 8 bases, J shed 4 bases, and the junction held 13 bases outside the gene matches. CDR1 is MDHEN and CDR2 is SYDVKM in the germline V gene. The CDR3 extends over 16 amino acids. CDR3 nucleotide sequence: TGTGCCAGCGTACGCGGGGGGCAGGGAGTTTACAATGAGCAGTTCTTC. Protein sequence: CASVRGGQGVYNEQFF.

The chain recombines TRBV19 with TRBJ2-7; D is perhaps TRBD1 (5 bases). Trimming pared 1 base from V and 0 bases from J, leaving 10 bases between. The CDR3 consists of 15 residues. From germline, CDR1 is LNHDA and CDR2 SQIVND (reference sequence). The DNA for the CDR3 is TGTGCCAGTAGTATAGGGCAGGGAAACTCCTACGAGCAGTACTTC. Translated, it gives CASSIGQGNSYEQYF.